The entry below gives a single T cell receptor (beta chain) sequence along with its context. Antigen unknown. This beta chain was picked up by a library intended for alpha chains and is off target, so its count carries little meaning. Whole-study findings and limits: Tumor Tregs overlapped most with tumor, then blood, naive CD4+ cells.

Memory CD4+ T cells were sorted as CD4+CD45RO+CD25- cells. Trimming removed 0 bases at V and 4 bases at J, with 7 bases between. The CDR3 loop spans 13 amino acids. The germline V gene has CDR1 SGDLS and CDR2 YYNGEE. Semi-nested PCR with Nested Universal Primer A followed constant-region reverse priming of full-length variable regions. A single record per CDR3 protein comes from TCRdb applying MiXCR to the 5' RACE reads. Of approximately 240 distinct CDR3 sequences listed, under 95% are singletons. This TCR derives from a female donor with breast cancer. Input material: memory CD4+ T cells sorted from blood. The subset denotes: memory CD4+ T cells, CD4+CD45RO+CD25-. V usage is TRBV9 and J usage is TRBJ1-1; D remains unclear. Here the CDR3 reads CASSVEPATEAFF. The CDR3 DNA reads TGTGCCAGCAGCGTAGAGCCCGCCACTGAAGCTTTCTTT.